This TCR beta chain was found in a study of beta chain features in type 1 diabetes. The V end lost 4 bases, the J end lost 6 bases, and 12 bases lay between the germline ends. Germline assignment: CDR1 SNHLY and CDR2 FYNNEI. The CDR3 length is 14 residues. Sequenced material consisted of expressed TCRB transcripts (all of the isolated RNA was reverse transcribed). Produced via immunoSEQ multiplex PCR; TCRdb's table is partial and in-frame only. Of hundreds of thousands of clones in the sample, roughly 15% are singletons; the top ten hold roughly 6.7%. The material sequenced was central memory CD4+ T cells from blood. The receptor was derived from a young man in good health. The chain combines TRBV2 with TRBJ1-4; D is perhaps TRBD1 (6 bases). The CDR3 DNA sequence: TGTGCCAGCAGTGGGGGGACATTGGATGAAAAACTGTTTTTT. It encodes CASSGGTLDEKLFF.